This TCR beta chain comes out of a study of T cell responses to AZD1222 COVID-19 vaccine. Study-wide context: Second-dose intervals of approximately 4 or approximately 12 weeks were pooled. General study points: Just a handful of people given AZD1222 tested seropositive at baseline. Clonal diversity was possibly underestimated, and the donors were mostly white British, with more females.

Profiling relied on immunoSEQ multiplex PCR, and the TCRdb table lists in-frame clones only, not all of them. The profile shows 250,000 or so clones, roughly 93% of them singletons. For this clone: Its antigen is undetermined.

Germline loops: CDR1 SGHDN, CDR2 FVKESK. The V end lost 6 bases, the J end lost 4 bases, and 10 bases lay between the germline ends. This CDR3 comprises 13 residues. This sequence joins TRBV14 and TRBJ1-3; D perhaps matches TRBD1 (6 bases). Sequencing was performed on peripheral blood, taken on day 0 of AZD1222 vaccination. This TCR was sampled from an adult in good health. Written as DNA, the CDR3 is TGTGCCAGCAGACACGGGGGCGGAAACACCATATATTTT. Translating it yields CASRHGGGNTIYF. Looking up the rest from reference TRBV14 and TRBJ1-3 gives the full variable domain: EAGVTQFPSHSVIEKGQTVTLRCDPISGHDNLYWYRRVMGKEIKFLLHFVKESKQDESGMPNNRFLAERTGGTYSTLKVQPAELEDSGVYFCASRHGGGNTIYFGEGSWLTVV.